This T cell receptor beta chain stems from a study of control samples from healthy donors and cancer patients. Trimming removed 4 bases from V and 4 bases from J, with 11 bases in between. CDR3 size: 13 residues. Germline-derived CDR1 and CDR2 are GTSNPN and SVGIG (reference sequence). Some clones are missing from TCRdb's copy, which holds only in-frame ones; the method was immunoSEQ multiplex PCR. The repertoire consists of some 170,000 clones, with less than 95% occurring once and the leading ten covering 11% to 15%. The TCR sequence derives from a man aged 60 to 69 with colorectal cancer. This rearrangement joins TRBV30 to TRBJ2-4; D remains unclear. Sequenced: PBMCs. CDR3: CAWKVLGKNIQYF. The CDR3, as DNA: TGTGCCTGGAAGGTTCTAGGGAAAAACATTCAGTACTTC.